The next 20 T cell receptor beta chains were all read from a single sample in a study of T cells after yellow fever vaccination. MiXCR, run by TCRdb on the 5' RACE reads, gives a single entry per CDR3 protein. The sample contains under 150,000 distinct CDR3 sequences, around 7.7% of which appear only once. The sample here was CD4+ T cells sorted from PBMCs, taken 5 days after the yellow fever booster vaccination. Every receptor here comes from a man younger than 45 who received the YFV17D yellow fever vaccine.

Notes on this clonotype: A read error may be the cause here, since a much bigger clone is one base away. The CDR3 here is CASSTQVSAGGTQYF. The CDR3 DNA reads TGTGCCAGCAGCACCCAGGTTAGCGCTGGGGGGACCCAGTACTTC. The J gene is TRBJ2-5, the V gene TRBV7-2; tentatively, D is TRBD1 or TRBD2 (5 bases each). The V end was cut by 5 bases, the J end by 7 bases, with 20 bases between. Germline CDR1 and CDR2: SGHTA and FQGNSA. The CDR3 is 15 amino acids.

This clonotype appeared many times. The chain couples TRBV20-1 to TRBJ2-7, with D perhaps given as TRBD1 or TRBD2 (5 bases each). Germline CDR1 is DFQATT and CDR2 is SNEGSKA (reference sequence). Trimming left V 2 bases short and J 6 bases short, with 32 bases between. The CDR3 is made up of 19 amino acids. The CDR3 DNA reads as TGCAGTGCTAGAAACAGCCTAGGCCTTCCCGGGACGAAGGGCGTCGAGCAGTACTTC. Its protein product is CSARNSLGLPGTKGVEQYF.

In this sample, this clonotype turned up a few times. V and J are TRBV7-2 and TRBJ1-1; 8 bases are shared with TRBD1. J gave up 2 bases and V 3 bases, and 5 bases lay outside the gene matches. The CDR3 runs 15 residues. Germline-derived CDR1 and CDR2 are SGHTA and FQGNSA. This chain's CDR3 is CASSFGTGRNTEAFF. In nucleotides, the CDR3 is TGTGCCAGCAGCTTCGGGACAGGCAGAAACACTGAAGCTTTCTTT.

Many counts were recorded for this clonotype. The chain couples TRBV5-1 to TRBJ2-1; TRBD1 might be the D (6 bases). V was pared by 4 bases and J by 5 bases, with 13 bases between. The CDR3 loop spans 14 amino acids. Germline lookup yields CDR1 SGHRS and CDR2 YFSETQ. The CDR3 sequence: CASSGTTGNNEQFF. CDR3 in DNA: TGCGCCAGCAGCGGCACTACAGGGAACAATGAGCAGTTCTTC.

This clonotype was seen repeatedly, ten times or more. The chain employs TRBV10-3 and TRBJ2-3, with 8 bases fitting TRBD2. Looked up from germline, CDR1 is ENHRY and CDR2 is SYGVKD. V lost 8 bases to trimming and J lost 0 bases; unmatched junction nucleotides: 25. This CDR3 comprises 21 residues. In DNA form, the CDR3 reads TGTGCCATCCGGCCCGGGTCCGGGACCTACCGGGAGGGCCTAAGCACAGATACGCAGTATTTT. The encoded protein is CAIRPGSGTYREGLSTDTQYF.

This clonotype showed up many times. This rearrangement joins TRBV10-3 to TRBJ2-2; 11 bases match TRBD2. Germline V gene data show CDR1 as ENHRY and CDR2 as SYGVKD. V was pared by 8 bases and J by 1 base, with 3 bases of the junction left unmatched. The CDR3 is 15 amino acids. The CDR3 nucleotides are TGTGCCATCTACGGGACTAGCGGGAACACCGGGGAGCTGTTTTTT. The encoded protein is CAIYGTSGNTGELFF.

This clonotype was observed a handful of times. This chain joins TRBV12-3 or TRBV12-4 and TRBJ2-1; possibly TRBD2 for D (8 bases). Trimming removed 7 bases at V and 9 bases at J, with 34 bases between. The CDR3 contains 19 residues. The CDR3 DNA reads TGTGCCAGCAATTTTGGAAGGGGGCGGACTAGCCTTACGCCCAGTGAGCAGTTCTTC. Translating gives CASNFGRGRTSLTPSEQFF.

The sample holds many counts of this clonotype. The J gene is TRBJ1-4, the V gene TRBV12-3 or TRBV12-4, with 10 bases that match TRBD1. The ends lost 7 bases at V and 3 bases at J; junction bases unmatched: 5. CDR3 size: 15 residues. The CDR3 coding sequence is TGTGCCAGCACCGGACAGGGGGTGGCTAATGAAAAACTGTTTTTT. This codes for CASTGQGVANEKLFF.

This clonotype was recorded many times. CDR3 loop: CSVEKGQVPYEQYF. In DNA, the CDR3 is TGCAGCGTTGAAAAGGGACAGGTCCCCTACGAGCAGTACTTC. This chain joins TRBV29-1 and TRBJ2-7; 8 nucleotides match TRBD1. Germline V gives CDR1 SQVTM, CDR2 ANQGSEA. This CDR3 spans 14 amino acids. V dropped 2 bases and J dropped 2; count of bases not matched to a gene: 5.

Regarding this clonotype: A read error may explain this, as a much larger clone is one base away. The chain is built from TRBV20-1 and TRBJ2-1; D is tentatively TRBD1 or TRBD2 (6 bases each). The CDR3 is 16 amino acids. Germline values: CDR1 DFQATT, CDR2 SNEGSKA (reference sequence). The CDR3 loop is CTARGHGGLFHNEQFF. CDR3 nucleotides: TGCACTGCTAGAGGCCACGGGGGCTTATTCCACAATGAGCAGTTCTTC.

This clonotype was found many times. CDR3 coding DNA: TGTGCCAGCAGCACAACACTAGCGGGAGGGTCCGGGGAGCTGTTTTTT. This translates into CASSTTLAGGSGELFF. The V gene is TRBV5-6, the J gene TRBJ2-2; 13 bases agree with TRBD2. CDR1 and CDR2 from the germline V gene are SGHDT and YYEEEE. V dropped 4 bases and J dropped 6; count of bases not matched to a gene: 6. The CDR3 contains 16 residues.

This clonotype came up many times. The CDR3 DNA sequence: TGTGCCAGCACCCGACAGGACTTATACGAGCAGTACTTC. This translates into CASTRQDLYEQYF. V is TRBV12-3 or TRBV12-4 and J is TRBJ2-7, with D possibly matching TRBD1 (6 bases). The CDR3 loop spans 13 amino acids. V was clipped by 7 bases and J by 4 bases, with 14 bases between them.

This clonotype was seen ten or more times. The chain combines TRBV5-1 with TRBJ1-2; no clear D gene. Trimming cost V 0 bases and J 6 bases, with 12 bases left between them. The CDR3 extends over 14 amino acids. Germline V CDR1 and CDR2: SGHRS, YFSETQ. The CDR3 loop is CASSLEGQSNGYTF. The CDR3 DNA follows: TGCGCCAGCAGCTTGGAGGGCCAGTCGAATGGCTACACCTTC.

This clonotype was picked up many times. V usage is TRBV12-3 or TRBV12-4 and J usage is TRBJ2-1, with a weak D call TRBD2 (6 bases). Trimming stripped 3 bases from V and 6 bases from J, with 15 bases between. CDR3 length equals 15 residues. The CDR3 spells CASSFLGVGGNEQFF. CDR3 bases: TGTGCCAGCAGTTTTTTGGGGGTGGGAGGCAATGAGCAGTTCTTC.

This clonotype was counted ten times or more. The chain is built from TRBV20-1 and TRBJ2-5; 11 nucleotides agree with TRBD2. CDR3 length: 12 amino acids. The germline CDR1 and CDR2 sequences are DFQATT and SNEGSKA (reference sequence). Trimming cost V 6 bases and J 7 bases; bases outside gene matches: 4. CDR3 bases: TGCAGTGCCCCGACTAGCGGGACGACCCAGTACTTC. Amino acids: CSAPTSGTTQYF.

This clonotype has ten or more counts. Compared with germline, one end of the junction differs, possibly owing to a read error. The chain joins TRBV28 to TRBJ2-3, with D possibly being TRBD2 (6 bases). This CDR3 spans 14 amino acids. Germline V gene lookup returns CDR1 MDHEN and CDR2 SYDVKM. The CDR3 nucleotides are TGTGCCAGCAGCCGTTTAGGGAACATGTTGCGGGGAAGTTTT. It specifies CASSRLGNMLRGSF.

A note on this clonotype: A single base separates this from a much larger clone, so it may be a read error. This rearrangement joins TRBV6-5 to TRBJ2-4, with D possibly matching TRBD2 (5 bases). The CDR3 has 15 amino acids. Germline CDR1 reads MNHEY; CDR2 reads SVGAGI. The CDR3 here is CSSSYSTSGKNIQYF. The CDR3 DNA reads as TGTTCCAGCAGTTACTCGACCAGCGGCAAAAACATTCAGTACTTC.

This clonotype has at least ten counts. The rearrangement uses TRBV29-1 and TRBJ2-7, with D hard to call. The CDR3 contains 13 residues. V was clipped by 3 bases and J by 1 base, with 10 bases between them. Per the germline V gene, CDR1 is SQVTM and CDR2 is ANQGSEA. The CDR3 is CSVESDISYEQYF. CDR3 in DNA: TGCAGCGTTGAGAGCGACATATCCTACGAGCAGTACTTC.

There are many counts of this clonotype. The V call is TRBV20-1, the J call TRBJ2-1, with 7 bases matching TRBD2. CDR3 length equals 15 residues. Trimming took 1 base from V and 3 from J; bases not matched to a gene: 6. CDR1 DFQATT and CDR2 SNEGSKA come from the germline V gene (reference sequence). The CDR3 here is CSARASSGFYNEQFF. CDR3 DNA: TGCAGTGCTAGAGCTTCTAGCGGATTCTACAATGAGCAGTTCTTC.

This clonotype was picked up many times. The chain couples TRBV3-1 to TRBJ2-7; D gene unclear. CDR1 and CDR2 from the germline V gene are LGHDT and YNNKEL (reference sequence). The CDR3 length is 12 residues. V shed 0 bases and J shed 9 bases, with 9 bases lying between them. CDR3 residues: CASSQERWGQYF. CDR3 sequence (DNA): TGTGCCAGCAGCCAAGAAAGGTGGGGGCAGTACTTC.